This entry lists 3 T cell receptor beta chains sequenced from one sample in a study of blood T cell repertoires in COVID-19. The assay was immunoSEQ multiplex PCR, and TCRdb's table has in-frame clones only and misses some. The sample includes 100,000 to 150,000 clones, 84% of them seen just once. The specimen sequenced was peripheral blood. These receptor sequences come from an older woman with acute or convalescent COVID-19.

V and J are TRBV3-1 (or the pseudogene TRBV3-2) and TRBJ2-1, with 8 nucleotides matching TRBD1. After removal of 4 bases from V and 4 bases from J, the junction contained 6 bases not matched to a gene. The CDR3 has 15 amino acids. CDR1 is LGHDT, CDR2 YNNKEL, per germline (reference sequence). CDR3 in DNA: TGTGCCAGCAGCCTAGGACAGGGTGGGTACAATGAGCAGTTCTTC. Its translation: CASSLGQGGYNEQFF.

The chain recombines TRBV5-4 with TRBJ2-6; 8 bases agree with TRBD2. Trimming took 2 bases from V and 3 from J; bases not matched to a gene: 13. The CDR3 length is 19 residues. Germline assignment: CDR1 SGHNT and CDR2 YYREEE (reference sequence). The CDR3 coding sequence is TGTGCCAGCAGCTTAGCGAGCGGGGGTCCTCCGGGTGGGGCCAACGTCCTGACTTTC. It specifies CASSLASGGPPGGANVLTF.

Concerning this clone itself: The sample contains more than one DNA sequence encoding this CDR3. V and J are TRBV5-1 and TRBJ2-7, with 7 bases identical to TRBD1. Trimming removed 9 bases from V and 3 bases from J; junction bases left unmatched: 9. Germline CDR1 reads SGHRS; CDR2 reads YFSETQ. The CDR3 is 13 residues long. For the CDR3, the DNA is TGCGCCACCGCCAGGGACAGAGACTACGAGCAGTACTTC. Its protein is CATARDRDYEQYF.